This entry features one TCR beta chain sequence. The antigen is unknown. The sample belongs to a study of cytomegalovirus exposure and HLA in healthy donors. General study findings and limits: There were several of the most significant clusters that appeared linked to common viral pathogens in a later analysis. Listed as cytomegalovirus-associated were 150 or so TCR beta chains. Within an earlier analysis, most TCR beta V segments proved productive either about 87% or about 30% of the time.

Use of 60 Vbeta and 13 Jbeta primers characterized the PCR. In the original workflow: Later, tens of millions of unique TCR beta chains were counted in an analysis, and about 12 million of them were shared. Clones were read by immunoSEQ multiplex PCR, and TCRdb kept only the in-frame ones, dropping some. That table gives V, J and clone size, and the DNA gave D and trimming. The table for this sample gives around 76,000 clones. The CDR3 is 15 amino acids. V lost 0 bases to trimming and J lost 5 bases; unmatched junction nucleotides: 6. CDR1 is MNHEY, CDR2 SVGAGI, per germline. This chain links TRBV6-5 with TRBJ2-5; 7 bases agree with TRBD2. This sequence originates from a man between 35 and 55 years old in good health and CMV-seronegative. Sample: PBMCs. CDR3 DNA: TGTGCCAGCAGTTACTCTGGGAGCGGGGCCGAGACCCAGTACTTC. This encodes CASSYSGSGAETQYF.